The rows below give T cell receptor beta chains drawn from one sample of a study of CD8+ T cells in alopecia areata. TCRdb keeps only in-frame clones here, not all; method: immunoSEQ multiplex PCR. The data hold 120,000 or so clones, with over 55% observed a single time. The sample was CD4+ T cells sorted from blood, taken at week 4, from a patient treated with tofacitinib. The receptors shown here come from a human donor with alopecia areata. Each CDR3 is given with its conserved first and last residue.

v_gene,j_gene,CDR3aa
TRBV29-1,TRBJ2-3,CSGETRFTDTQYF
TRBV6-5,TRBJ2-5,CASSYSAVGLETQYF
TRBV28,TRBJ2-7,CASSPPPGLAAYEQYF
TRBV9,TRBJ1-2,CASGSRNYGYTF
TRBV14,TRBJ2-2,CASSQEIRSVGELFF
TRBV7-9,TRBJ2-6,CASSRGFSGANVLTF
TRBV29-1,TRBJ2-5,CSGGHLQETQYF
TRBV19,TRBJ2-7,CASRGVSYEQYF
TRBV19,TRBJ2-4,CASTTSAGRAKNIQYF
TRBV5-1,TRBJ1-1,CASSLGAGDTEAFF
TRBV28,TRBJ2-7,CASSPSGTYEQYF
TRBV2,TRBJ2-3,CASSEGSGANTDTQYF
TRBV4-3,TRBJ2-7,CASSQGTSGAYEQYF
TRBV29-1,TRBJ1-2,CSVDGSLYGYTF
TRBV30,TRBJ2-3,CAWSVSVTDTQYF
TRBV5-1,TRBJ1-1,CASRQGVNTEAFF
TRBV6-5,TRBJ2-7,CASSPRTGSSYEQYF
TRBV2,TRBJ2-1,CASSGLAGHYNEQFF
TRBV29-1,TRBJ2-3,CSVEGTSGGVRTDTQYF
TRBV25-1,TRBJ1-5,CASRWTGLEVKPQHF
TRBV9,TRBJ2-7,CASSPQTSSYEQYF
TRBV2,TRBJ2-2,CASSVLTTGELFF
TRBV2,TRBJ2-2,CASTQESGELFF
TRBV15,TRBJ1-6,CATSLRTGGSPLHF
TRBV27,TRBJ2-1,CASSPGTYNEQFF
TRBV5-6,TRBJ2-6,CASSLDLSSGANVLTF
TRBV29-1,TRBJ2-5,CSGLGLAGGETQYF
TRBV5-4,TRBJ2-2,CASSQVRSGELFF
TRBV5-6,TRBJ2-7,CASLDSGQITHEQYF
TRBV5-1,TRBJ1-1,CASSLLVAGQPEAFF
TRBV9,TRBJ2-3,CASSARQGGTDTQYF
TRBV29-1,TRBJ2-3,CSAASGRADTQYF
TRBV6-5,TRBJ1-2,CASSYSSQRGYTF
TRBV7-9,TRBJ2-7,CASVGYEQYF
TRBV27,TRBJ2-4,CASSQGRNIQYF
TRBV4-3,TRBJ2-7,CASSRLAGEGYEQYF
TRBV5-1,TRBJ2-5,CASSLGPPLGETQYF
TRBV27,TRBJ2-7,CASSLRLAGNNAYEQYF
TRBV7-2,TRBJ1-1,CASSVDKNTEAFF
TRBV7-9,TRBJ2-5,CASSLAVWHQETQYF
TRBV7-9,TRBJ2-5,CASSLDGARGTQYF
TRBV6-6,TRBJ2-7,CASRKTGDSYEQYF
TRBV7-2,TRBJ1-4,CASSLGGGINEKLFF
TRBV4-3,TRBJ2-2,CASSPRLENTGELFF
TRBV6-5,TRBJ2-7,CASSRDRRQYF